Presented here are 18 T cell receptor beta chains from one specimen sequenced in a study of blood T cell repertoires in COVID-19. Sequencing used immunoSEQ multiplex PCR; TCRdb keeps in-frame clones, though not all of them. The sample carries roughly 50,000 clones, 70% to 90% recorded once. Sequenced: peripheral blood. These receptors originate from an elderly woman with COVID-19, enrolled during active disease.

The DNA of the CDR3 is TGTGCCAGTAGTATCTCAGCGGGGGGGATAAATGAGCAGTTCTTC. Protein sequence: CASSISAGGINEQFF. The V gene is TRBV19, the J gene TRBJ2-1; TRBD2 aligns across 10 bases. The CDR3 sequence is 15 residues long. Germline V gene sequence: CDR1 LNHDA, CDR2 SQIVND (reference sequence). Trimming removed 3 bases from V and 7 bases from J; junction bases left unmatched: 6.

The chain couples TRBV4-2 to TRBJ2-1; 9 bases map to TRBD2. V lost 1 base to trimming and J lost 5 bases; unmatched junction nucleotides: 3. CDR3 length equals 15 residues. The germline CDR1 and CDR2 sequences are LGHNA and YNFKEQ. The CDR3 DNA follows: TGTGCCAGCAGCCAAGTGGCTAGCGGGAACAATGAGCAGTTCTTC. This gives the protein CASSQVASGNNEQFF.

The CDR3 region is CASSTMGGSYNEQFF. CDR3 DNA: TGTGCCAGCAGTACCATGGGGGGAAGCTACAATGAGCAGTTCTTC. V is TRBV27 and J is TRBJ2-1, with TRBD2 as a possible D gene (6 bases). CDR3 length: 15 amino acids. Per the germline V gene, CDR1 is MNHEY and CDR2 is SMNVEV (reference sequence). The V end was cut by 5 bases, the J end by 3 bases, with 14 bases between.

This rearrangement joins TRBV6-2 or TRBV6-3 to TRBJ2-1; 8 bases map to TRBD2. The CDR3 has 16 amino acids. CDR1 is MNHEY, CDR2 SVGEGT, per germline. V dropped 0 bases and J dropped 6; count of bases not matched to a gene: 7. The CDR3 reads CASSYSGLAVGNEQFF. Written as DNA, the CDR3 is TGTGCCAGCAGTTACTCCGGACTAGCAGTGGGCAATGAGCAGTTCTTC.

This chain links TRBV4-1 with TRBJ2-1, with 9 bases matching TRBD1. Losses at the gene ends were 4 bases for V and 5 bases for J; bases not matched to a gene: 6. CDR1 and CDR2 from the germline V gene are MGHRA and YSYEKL. The CDR3 loop spans 15 amino acids. The CDR3, as DNA: TGCGCCAGCAGCCGGCCGGGACAGGGTGACAATGAGCAGTTCTTC. Its protein is CASSRPGQGDNEQFF.

The chain is built from TRBV7-8 and TRBJ2-2, with D possibly matching TRBD2 (6 bases). Germline V gene sequence: CDR1 SGHVS, CDR2 FQNEAQ. CDR3 length: 16 residues. The V end was cut by 1 base, the J end by 2 bases, with 11 bases between. CDR3 in amino acids: CASSLVRTINTGELFF. The CDR3 DNA is TGTGCCAGCAGCTTAGTAAGGACTATCAACACCGGGGAGCTGTTTTTT.

The chain uses TRBV7-3 and TRBJ2-2; no clear D gene. The germline V and J ends were trimmed by 0 bases and 5 bases, with 7 bases remaining between them. This CDR3 is built from 14 residues. Per germline, CDR1 SGHTA and CDR2 FQGTGA. For the CDR3, the DNA is TGTGCCAGCAGCTTAACGAGGCATACCGGGGAGCTGTTTTTT. Protein: CASSLTRHTGELFF.

The V call is TRBV2, the J call TRBJ2-7; TRBD2 aligns across 8 bases. The J segment lost 7 bases and the V segment lost 7 bases, leaving 9 bases of the junction unmatched. CDR1 is SNHLY, CDR2 FYNNEI, per germline. The CDR3 loop spans 13 amino acids. As DNA, the CDR3 is TGTGCCAGCACCCCGGGGGGGGCTGGGGAGCAGTACTTC. Encoded protein: CASTPGGAGEQYF.

V is TRBV11-3 and J is TRBJ2-1; 10 bases align to TRBD2. Trimming at V came to 1 base and at J to 5 bases, leaving 2 bases not matched to a gene. CDR1 and CDR2 from the germline V gene are SGHNT and YENEEA. This CDR3 comprises 15 residues. CDR3 region: CASSLVTSGHNEQFF. DNA for the CDR3: TGTGCCAGCAGCTTAGTGACTAGCGGGCACAATGAGCAGTTCTTC. Variable domain in full (rest from reference TRBV11-3 and TRBJ2-1): EAGVVQSPRYKIIEKKQPVAFWCNPISGHNTLYWYLQNLGQGPELLIRYENEEAVDDSQLPKDRFSAERLKGVDSTLKIQPAELGDSAVYLCASSLVTSGHNEQFFGPGTRLTVL.

This chain joins TRBV4-2 and TRBJ2-5; 7 positions agree with TRBD2. The junction had 6 bases not matched to a gene; V was cut back by 3 bases and J by 5 bases. This CDR3 region has 14 residues. Germline CDR1 and CDR2: LGHNA and YNFKEQ. The CDR3 protein is CASSQGGDLETQYF. CDR3 DNA sequence: TGTGCCAGCAGCCAGGGGGGGGATTTGGAGACCCAGTACTTC.

This clone is medium-sized within its sample. The chain joins TRBV15 to TRBJ2-1; 8 bases are shared with TRBD2. This CDR3 has 16 residues. CDR1 LNHNV and CDR2 YYDKDF come from the germline V gene (reference sequence). With V trimmed by 3 bases and J by 15 bases, 19 bases remained unmatched. The CDR3: CATSRPGGLLAGTGFF. CDR3 bases: TGTGCCACCAGCAGGCCCGGAGGGTTGCTAGCGGGCACCGGGTTCTTC.

The rearrangement uses TRBV7-2 and TRBJ2-5, with D hard to call. Trimming took 6 bases from V and 3 from J, leaving 5 bases between them. CDR1 is SGHTA and CDR2 is FQGNSA in the germline V gene. This CDR3 is built from 11 residues. The DNA of the CDR3 is TGTGCCAGCAGTCGAGAAGAGACCCAGTACTTC. It encodes CASSREETQYF.

V and J are TRBV18 and TRBJ2-3; 9 bases align to TRBD2. J gave up 2 bases and V 3 bases, and 3 bases lay outside the gene matches. The V gene's germline CDR1 is KGHSH and CDR2 LQKENI. The length of the CDR3 is 15 residues. The CDR3: CASSPLAGDTDTQYF. DNA for the CDR3: TGTGCCAGCTCACCGTTAGCGGGGGACACAGATACGCAGTATTTT.

J is TRBJ1-1 and V is TRBV5-1; possibly TRBD1 for D (5 bases). This CDR3 comprises 15 residues. Germline V gene sequence: CDR1 SGHRS, CDR2 YFSETQ. Trimming stripped 0 bases from V and 2 bases from J, with 11 bases between. CDR3 in DNA: TGCGCCAGCAGCTTGGCCGGGGGGGTAAACACTGAAGCTTTCTTT. Residues: CASSLAGGVNTEAFF. The whole variable domain, remainder taken from reference TRBV5-1 and TRBJ1-1, is KAGVTQTPRYLIKTRGQQVTLSCSPISGHRSVSWYQQTPGQGLQFLFEYFSETQRNKGNFPGRFSGRQFSNSRSEMNVSTLELGDSALYLCASSLAGGVNTEAFFGQGTRLTVV.

The V call is TRBV7-2, the J call TRBJ1-2, with D perhaps TRBD1 (5 bases). CDR1 and CDR2 from the germline V gene are SGHTA and FQGNSA. V shed 5 bases and J shed 3 bases, with 13 bases lying between them. The CDR3 length is 14 residues. The CDR3 DNA reads as TGTGCCAGCAGCCCGTCGGGGGGGGACTATGGCTACACCTTC. Residues: CASSPSGGDYGYTF.

This rearrangement joins TRBV5-5 to TRBJ1-1; the match to TRBD1 covers 8 bases. Germline V lookup: CDR1 SGHKS, CDR2 YYEKEE (reference sequence). The CDR3 spans 14 residues. V dropped 3 bases and J dropped 0; count of bases not matched to a gene: 1. CDR3 loop: CASSWTGMNTEAFF. Written as DNA, the CDR3 is TGTGCCAGCAGCTGGACAGGGATGAACACTGAAGCTTTCTTT.

V is TRBV7-8 and J is TRBJ2-7; a weak D match, TRBD2 (7 bases). CDR1 and CDR2 (germline): SGHVS, FQNEAQ. The length of the CDR3 is 15 residues. With 5 bases removed from V and 1 base from J, the gap between germline ends came to 15 bases. In DNA, the CDR3 is TGTGCCAGCAGCCGAAGGGGGGGCCGATCCTACGAGCAGTACTTC. Translation: CASSRRGGRSYEQYF.

This clone occurred once. The chain employs TRBV13 and TRBJ2-6; TRBD1 agrees at 10 bases. This CDR3 is built from 19 residues. The germline V gene encodes CDR1 PRHDT and CDR2 FYEKMQ (reference sequence). V lost 5 bases and J lost 0; bases outside the gene matches: 10. For the CDR3, the DNA is TGTGCCAGCAGCAGGACTGGACAGGGGGTTAGCTCTGGGGCCAACGTCCTGACTTTC. It codes for CASSRTGQGVSSGANVLTF.